The 17 T cell receptor beta chains reported below all come from one sample, sequenced in a study of PD-1 blockade in classical Hodgkin lymphoma. TCRdb keeps only in-frame clones here, not all; method: immunoSEQ multiplex PCR. This sample yields roughly 20,000 clones, of which around 85% are seen a single time; about an eighth belongs to the top ten. The time point was: cycle 4 day 1 (C4D1), after less than seven weeks of nivolumab. The patients all showed relapse after autologous stem cell transplantation, while their brentuximab vedotin exposure varied. The specimen was peripheral blood mononuclear cells (PBMCs), collected before the fourth cycle of nivolumab. Receptor source: a human donor with classical Hodgkin lymphoma.

V usage is TRBV2 and J usage is TRBJ2-7; D call uncertain. The length of the CDR3 is 12 residues. Germline V lookup: CDR1 SNHLY, CDR2 FYNNEI. V shed 5 bases and J shed 4 bases, with 9 bases lying between them. For the CDR3, the DNA is TGTGCCAGCAGTTCCGGATCGTACGAGCAGTACTTC. This gives the protein CASSSGSYEQYF.

This clone was seen a single time. The V gene is TRBV10-3, the J gene TRBJ1-4, with 7 positions matching TRBD1. The CDR3 is 15 residues long. The J segment lost 2 bases and the V segment lost 4 bases, leaving 4 bases of the junction unmatched. Germline loops: CDR1 ENHRY, CDR2 SYGVKD. The CDR3 is CAISGKTGTNEKLFF. CDR3 DNA: TGTGCCATCAGTGGGAAGACAGGGACTAATGAAAAACTGTTTTTT.

This chain joins TRBV9 and TRBJ2-7; 7 bases are a match to TRBD1. Germline-derived CDR1 and CDR2 are SGDLS and YYNGEE. The CDR3 loop spans 13 amino acids. V trimming: 6 bases; J trimming: 0 bases; junction bases outside the gene matches: 3. CDR3 protein: CASIRTGSYEQYF. DNA for the CDR3: TGTGCCAGCATCCGGACAGGCTCCTACGAGCAGTACTTC.

The genes are TRBV28 and TRBJ2-3, with D possibly matching TRBD1 (5 bases). The CDR3 sequence is 13 residues long. Germline assignment: CDR1 MDHEN and CDR2 SYDVKM. Trimming took 4 bases from V and 5 from J, leaving 10 bases between them. In DNA form, the CDR3 reads TGTGCCAGCAGTTCCTTGACAGAAGATACGCAGTATTTT. As protein: CASSSLTEDTQYF.

The chain uses TRBV29-1 and TRBJ1-1; a weak D match, TRBD1 (6 bases). The V and J ends lost 4 bases and 5 bases respectively, with 14 bases between them. The germline V gene has CDR1 SQVTM and CDR2 ANQGSEA. The CDR3 consists of 13 residues. The DNA of the CDR3 is TGCAGCGTTGCAGAAGGGGGTGGGACTGAAGCTTTCTTT. It encodes CSVAEGGGTEAFF.

V is TRBV7-2 and J is TRBJ2-2; D is perhaps TRBD1 (6 bases). The germline V gene has CDR1 SGHTA and CDR2 FQGNSA. The CDR3 is 14 amino acids. The V gene lost 5 bases and the J gene lost 6 bases, with 13 bases spanning the gap. The CDR3 coding sequence is TGTGCCAGCAGCACCGGACAGTTCGCCGGGGAGCTGTTTTTT. Translating gives CASSTGQFAGELFF.

This rearrangement joins TRBV30 to TRBJ2-7, with D maybe TRBD1 (6 bases). This CDR3 has 13 residues. V shed 7 bases and J shed 2 bases, with 15 bases lying between them. Germline V CDR1 and CDR2: GTSNPN, SVGIG (reference sequence). The CDR3 DNA sequence: TGTGCCTATTCCGGGACAATCCCCTACGAGCAGTACTTC. Its protein is CAYSGTIPYEQYF.

V and J are TRBV27 and TRBJ2-7; 14 nucleotides match TRBD2. CDR3 length: 15 amino acids. V lost 5 bases, J lost 6 bases, and 6 bases stayed unmatched. From germline, CDR1 is MNHEY and CDR2 SMNVEV (reference sequence). Written as DNA, the CDR3 is TGTGCCAGCAGTCTCGGGACTAGCGGGAGCGGCGAGCAGTACTTC. The encoded protein is CASSLGTSGSGEQYF.

The chain is built from TRBV28 and TRBJ1-2; 7 positions match TRBD1. Germline V gene sequence: CDR1 MDHEN, CDR2 SYDVKM. The CDR3 has 13 residues. V lost 2 bases to trimming and J lost 7 bases; unmatched junction nucleotides: 4. CDR3 sequence reads: CASSLDRAAGYTF. For the CDR3, the DNA is TGTGCCAGCAGTTTAGACAGGGCTGCTGGCTACACCTTC.

This clone was detected a few times. V and J are TRBV4-1 and TRBJ1-5; 7 bases map to TRBD1. The germline gives CDR1 MGHRA, CDR2 YSYEKL. This CDR3 is 14 amino acids long. V lost 3 bases to trimming and J lost 3 bases; unmatched junction nucleotides: 2. CDR3 bases: TGCGCCAGCAGCCAGGACAGGTTCAATCAGCCCCAGCATTTT. Translating gives CASSQDRFNQPQHF.

The V call is TRBV19, the J call TRBJ2-7; unclear D gene. Trimming removed 4 bases from V and 0 bases from J, with 7 bases in between. CDR3 length equals 13 residues. The germline V gene has CDR1 LNHDA and CDR2 SQIVND (reference sequence). The CDR3 loop is CASSTFPSYEQYF. The CDR3, as DNA: TGTGCCAGTAGTACCTTCCCCTCCTACGAGCAGTACTTC. Using reference TRBV19 and TRBJ2-7 for the parts outside the CDR3, the full variable domain is DGGITQSPKYLFRKEGQNVTLSCEQNLNHDAMYWYRQDPGQGLRLIYYSQIVNDFQKGDIAEGYSVSREKKESFPLTVTSAQKNPTAFYLCASSTFPSYEQYFGPGTRLTVT.

The chain combines TRBV25-1 with TRBJ1-2; D is uncertain. Per the germline V gene, CDR1 is MGHDK and CDR2 is SYGVNS. V was cut by 5 bases and J by 8 bases, with 12 bases left in between. The CDR3 extends over 12 amino acids. CDR3 sequence: CASSTPSGGYTF. The CDR3 nucleotides are TGTGCCAGCAGTACGCCTTCCGGGGGCTACACCTTC.

The sample holds one count of this clone. The V and J genes are TRBV30 and TRBJ2-7, with a tentative D call TRBD2 (5 bases). Germline CDR1 GTSNPN, CDR2 SVGIG (reference sequence). V shed 5 bases and J shed 1 base, with 21 bases lying between them. CDR3 length: 16 residues. In nucleotides, the CDR3 is TGTGCCTGGCGAATGCCTTCCGGACTCCTTTCCTACGAGCAGTACTTC. This sequence encodes CAWRMPSGLLSYEQYF.

For the CDR3, the DNA is TGTGCCAGCAGCTTAGCGTGGCGGGGCGGAACAGCCAAAAACATTCAGTACTTC. The encoded protein is CASSLAWRGGTAKNIQYF. The V and J genes are TRBV7-6 and TRBJ2-4, with D possibly being TRBD2 (6 bases). Deletions cut 0 bases from V and 0 bases from J, with 15 bases between. This CDR3 has 18 amino acids. CDR1 and CDR2 from the germline V gene are SGHVS and FNYEAQ.

The V call is TRBV5-4, the J call TRBJ2-5; D gene unclear. The J call may be incorrect, as the DNA end agrees better with TRBJ2-7. The CDR3 runs to 13 residues. Germline V gene data show CDR1 as SGHNT and CDR2 as YYREEE (reference sequence). The chain's CDR3 is CASSFGSSYEQYF. DNA of the CDR3: TGTGCCAGCAGCTTTGGTTCTTCCTACGAGCAGTACTTC.

V usage is TRBV4-3 and J usage is TRBJ2-7; D uncertain. Germline lookup yields CDR1 LGHNA and CDR2 YSLEER. V was trimmed by 4 bases and J by 7 bases, leaving 14 bases between them. This CDR3 spans 13 amino acids. For the CDR3, the DNA is TGCGCCAGCAGCCTGAGTCCGGGTTGGGAGCAGTACTTC. As protein: CASSLSPGWEQYF.

The chain couples TRBV9 to TRBJ2-1; 10 bases align to TRBD1. The trim removed 4 bases at V and 7 bases at J, leaving 5 bases unmatched. The CDR3 has 14 amino acids. Germline CDR1 is SGDLS and CDR2 is YYNGEE. The CDR3 DNA reads as TGTGCCAGCAGCCGGGACAGGGGAGGGAATGAGCAGTTCTTC. Protein product: CASSRDRGGNEQFF.